This T cell receptor (beta chain) was identified in a study of T-cell memory formation after mild COVID-19. The CDR3 spans 20 residues. Trimming removed 5 bases at V and 0 bases at J, with 23 bases between. Germline loops: CDR1 SGHAT, CDR2 FQNNGV. Using its own MiXCR run on the 5' RACE reads, TCRdb lists one record per CDR3 protein. The sample consists of roughly 260,000 distinct CDR3 sequences, roughly 15% of them appearing once. Sequencing was done on a sample of PBMCs or a T cell subset sorted from them (not recorded which). The V call is TRBV11-2, the J call TRBJ2-6, with D maybe TRBD2 (6 bases). The clonotype was recovered from a man aged 18 to 30 who had mild COVID-19 (a few samples of this study predate the infection). Cell type and time point are not known. The CDR3 sequence is CASSRWGWRDGSSGANVLTF. The CDR3 bases are TGTGCCAGCAGCCGCTGGGGCTGGCGGGACGGTAGCTCTGGGGCCAACGTCCTGACTTTC.